This TCR beta chain stems from a study of OX40 agonist ivuxolimab in advanced cancers. Sequencing was performed with immunoSEQ multiplex PCR; in TCRdb, only in-frame clones are kept and a portion is missing. The profile covers 40,000 to 60,000 clones, with around nine tenths appearing a single time and about 1.9% taken by the ten largest. This CDR3 comprises 13 residues. J lost 6 bases, V lost 5 bases, and 6 bases had no gene match. Germline V gene lookup returns CDR1 SGHVS and CDR2 FQNEAQ. This sequence was found in an adult with an advanced solid tumor such as melanoma, head and neck, liver or kidney cancer. V usage is TRBV7-8 and J usage is TRBJ1-2; 7 positions agree with TRBD1. This material consisted of CD4+ or CD8+ T cells sorted from blood, taken in a trial of the OX40 agonist ivuxolimab. The DNA of the CDR3 is TGTGCCAGCAGCCTAGGGACAGAGAATGGCTACACCTTC. This encodes CASSLGTENGYTF.